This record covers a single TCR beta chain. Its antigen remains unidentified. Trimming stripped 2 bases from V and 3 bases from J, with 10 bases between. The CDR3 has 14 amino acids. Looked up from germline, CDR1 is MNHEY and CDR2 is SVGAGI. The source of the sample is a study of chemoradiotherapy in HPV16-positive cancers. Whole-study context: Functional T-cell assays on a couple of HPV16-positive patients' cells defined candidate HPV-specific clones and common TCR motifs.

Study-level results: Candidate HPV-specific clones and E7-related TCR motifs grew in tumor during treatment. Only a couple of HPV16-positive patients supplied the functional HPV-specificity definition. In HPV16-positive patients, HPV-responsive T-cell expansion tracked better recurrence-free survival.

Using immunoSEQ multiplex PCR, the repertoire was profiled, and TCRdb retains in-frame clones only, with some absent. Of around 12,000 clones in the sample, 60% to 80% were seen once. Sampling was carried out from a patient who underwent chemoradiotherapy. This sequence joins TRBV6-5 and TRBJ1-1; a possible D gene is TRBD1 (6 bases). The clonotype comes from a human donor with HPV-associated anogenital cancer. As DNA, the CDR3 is TGTGCCAGCAGTTACGGGGGCAGGGACACTGAAGCTTTCTTT. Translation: CASSYGGRDTEAFF.